The next 22 T cell receptor beta chains were all read from a single sample in a study of monozygotic twins with inflammatory bowel disease (dated by TCRdb to about 2019). The protocol used for the library was 5' RACE. Instrument used: Illumina HiSeq 2500. TCRdb reanalyzed the reads, keeping one entry per CDR3 protein sequence and omitting DNA. This sample's listing comprises some 400,000 distinct CDR3 sequences. 2% to 2.5% of the sample rests with the top ten. Sequencing used blood. The receptor source for this set is a human donor with ulcerative colitis or Crohn's disease, or a healthy co-twin of an affected twin (not recorded which).

The chain combines TRBV15 with TRBJ2-3; lacking DNA, the TRBD2 call made by TCRdb goes unchecked. The CDR3 has 15 amino acids. The germline V gene encodes CDR1 LNHNV and CDR2 YYDKDF (reference sequence). The chain's CDR3 is CATSRRGLGTDTQYF.

The chain combines TRBV7-2 with TRBJ2-5. Looked up from germline, CDR1 is SGHTA and CDR2 is FQGNSA. This CDR3 is 14 amino acids long. CDR3: CASSLVRVQETQYF.

The V and J genes are TRBV3-1 and TRBJ2-3. Germline V CDR1 and CDR2: LGHDT, YNNKEL (reference sequence). The CDR3 loop spans 14 amino acids. The CDR3 sequence is CASSHRTSTDTQYF.

The chain recombines TRBV2 with TRBJ2-4; checking the TCRdb D call of TRBD1 is not possible without DNA. The germline V gene has CDR1 SNHLY and CDR2 FYNNEI. The CDR3 has 17 amino acids. Here the CDR3 reads CASRKGQGVSAKNIQYF.

The chain links TRBV6-1 to TRBJ2-5; TCRdb indicates TRBD2, and absent DNA this call remains unverified. The CDR3 runs to 15 residues. CDR1 is MNHNS and CDR2 is SASEGT in the germline V gene. This chain's CDR3 is CASSQTSGHRETQYF.

The V gene is TRBV3-1, the J gene TRBJ1-2. Germline values: CDR1 LGHDT, CDR2 YNNKEL (reference sequence). This CDR3 is built from 14 residues. The CDR3 region is CASSQTSENYGYTF.

The chain recombines TRBV7-2 with TRBJ1-5. Germline lookup yields CDR1 SGHTA and CDR2 FQGNSA. There are 12 residues in the CDR3. CDR3 protein: CASSSDSQPQHF.

The gene calls are TRBV11-2 and TRBJ1-1; TCRdb's D call of TRBD1 is untestable without DNA. The CDR3 contains 12 residues. The germline CDR1 and CDR2 sequences are SGHAT and FQNNGV. CDR3 amino acids: CASSGQPAEAFF. Looking up the rest from reference TRBV11-2 and TRBJ1-1 gives the full variable domain: EAGVAQSPRYKIIEKRQSVAFWCNPISGHATLYWYQQILGQGPKLLIQFQNNGVVDDSQLPKDRFSAERLKGVDSTLKIQPAKLEDSAVYLCASSGQPAEAFFGQGTRLTVV.

The chain recombines TRBV5-1 with TRBJ2-5; TCRdb names TRBD1, which stays unverified in the absence of DNA. Germline loops: CDR1 SGHRS, CDR2 YFSETQ. The CDR3 length is 14 residues. Here the CDR3 reads CASSPLTGEETQYF.

This chain links TRBV28 with TRBJ2-7; without DNA, the TCRdb call of TRBD2 cannot be checked. Looked up from germline, CDR1 is MDHEN and CDR2 is SYDVKM. The CDR3 is 14 amino acids. CDR3: CASSLGPSGYEQYF.

The chain links TRBV29-1 to TRBJ2-3; TCRdb picks TRBD1, but there is no DNA to check that call. The germline V gene has CDR1 SQVTM and CDR2 ANQGSEA. The length of the CDR3 is 17 residues. The CDR3 loop is CSVALEQGLRGTDTQYF.

CDR3 loop: CASSSRGSSSYNEQFF. The chain employs TRBV11-3 and TRBJ2-1; lacking DNA, the TRBD1 call made by TCRdb goes unchecked. CDR1 is SGHNT, CDR2 YENEEA, per germline. This CDR3 is built from 16 residues. The full variable domain, its missing parts supplied by reference TRBV11-3 and TRBJ2-1, is EAGVVQSPRYKIIEKKQPVAFWCNPISGHNTLYWYLQNLGQGPELLIRYENEEAVDDSQLPKDRFSAERLKGVDSTLKIQPAELGDSAVYLCASSSRGSSSYNEQFFGPGTRLTVL.

This chain uses TRBV5-4 with TRBJ2-3; TCRdb picks TRBD2, but there is no DNA to check that call. The CDR3 is made up of 15 amino acids. CDR1 SGHNT and CDR2 YYREEE come from the germline V gene (reference sequence). The CDR3 region is CASSYSGASTDTQYF.

The V gene is TRBV6-1, the J gene TRBJ2-4; TCRdb gives TRBD2 as the D gene, but with no DNA this cannot be confirmed. This CDR3 has 16 amino acids. Germline CDR1 MNHNS, CDR2 SASEGT. The CDR3 spells CASSEEFGGGKNIQYF.

This chain links TRBV6-1 with TRBJ2-1; TCRdb selects TRBD2, and the lack of DNA leaves this call unchecked. From germline, CDR1 is MNHNS and CDR2 SASEGT. There are 15 residues in the CDR3. CDR3 loop: CASTTRRERFFEQFF.

This chain joins TRBV2 and TRBJ2-1; TCRdb names TRBD1, which stays unverified in the absence of DNA. This CDR3 region has 16 residues. Germline CDR1 is SNHLY and CDR2 is FYNNEI. The CDR3 here is CASRGVTVRNYNEQFF.

The chain recombines TRBV7-2 with TRBJ2-7. CDR3 size: 14 residues. From germline, CDR1 is SGHTA and CDR2 FQGNSA. The CDR3 loop reads CASSSSGEVYEQYF.

V and J are TRBV30 and TRBJ1-5; TCRdb selects TRBD1, and the lack of DNA leaves this call unchecked. The CDR3 loop spans 14 amino acids. Germline CDR1 and CDR2: GTSNPN and SVGIG (reference sequence). CDR3 loop: CAWSPDRGNQPQHF.

This chain connects TRBV12-3 or TRBV12-4 to TRBJ2-7; TCRdb picks TRBD1, but there is no DNA to check that call. The length of the CDR3 is 17 residues. The CDR3 region is CASSSSRDRSRSYEQYF.

This chain connects TRBV12-3 or TRBV12-4 to TRBJ2-5; as DNA is missing, the TRBD1 call by TCRdb cannot be tested. The CDR3 totals 15 residues. The CDR3 spells CASSLGAGQGETQYF.

The J gene is TRBJ2-6, the V gene TRBV5-1. The CDR3 sequence is 16 residues long. Germline V lookup: CDR1 SGHRS, CDR2 YFSETQ. This CDR3 is CASSIGPTSGANVLTF.

The chain combines TRBV20-1 with TRBJ2-2. The germline V gene has CDR1 DFQATT and CDR2 SNEGSKA (reference sequence). This CDR3 region has 13 residues. The CDR3 loop is CSARGLNTGELFF.